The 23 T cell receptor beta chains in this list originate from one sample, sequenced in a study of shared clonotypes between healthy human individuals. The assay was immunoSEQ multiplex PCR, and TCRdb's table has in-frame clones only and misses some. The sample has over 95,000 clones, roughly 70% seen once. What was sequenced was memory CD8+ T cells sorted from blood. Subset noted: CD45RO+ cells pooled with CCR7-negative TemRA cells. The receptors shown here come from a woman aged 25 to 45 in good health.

The CDR3 protein is CASSWTSGSYEQYF. Written as DNA, the CDR3 is TGTGCCAGCAGCTGGACTAGCGGTTCCTACGAGCAGTACTTC. The chain carries TRBV7-9 and TRBJ2-7; TRBD2 matches 10 bases. The CDR3 covers 14 residues. CDR1 and CDR2 (germline): SEHNR, FQNEAQ (reference sequence). Unmatched junction bases numbered 1, after V lost 4 bases and J lost 1 base.

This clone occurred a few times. The CDR3 here is CASSILADSSYGYTF. The CDR3 bases are TGTGCCAGTAGTATACTCGCGGATTCGAGCTATGGCTACACCTTC. The rearrangement joins TRBV19 to TRBJ1-2; the D is unclear. V dropped 2 bases and J dropped 4 bases, with 14 bases sitting between them. CDR1 and CDR2 (germline): LNHDA, SQIVND (reference sequence). The CDR3 has 15 amino acids.

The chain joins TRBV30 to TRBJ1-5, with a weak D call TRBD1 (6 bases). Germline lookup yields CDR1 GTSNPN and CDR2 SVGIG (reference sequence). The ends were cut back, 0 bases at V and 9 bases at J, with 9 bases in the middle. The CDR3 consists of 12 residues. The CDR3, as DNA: TGTGCCTGGAGTGTCACAGGGACGCCCCAGCATTTT. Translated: CAWSVTGTPQHF.

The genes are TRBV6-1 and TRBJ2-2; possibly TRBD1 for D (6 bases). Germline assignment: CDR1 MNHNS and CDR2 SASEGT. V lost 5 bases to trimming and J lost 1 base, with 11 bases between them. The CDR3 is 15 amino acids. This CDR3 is CASSPGQMNTGELFF. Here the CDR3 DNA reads TGTGCCAGCAGTCCCGGACAGATGAACACCGGGGAGCTGTTTTTT.

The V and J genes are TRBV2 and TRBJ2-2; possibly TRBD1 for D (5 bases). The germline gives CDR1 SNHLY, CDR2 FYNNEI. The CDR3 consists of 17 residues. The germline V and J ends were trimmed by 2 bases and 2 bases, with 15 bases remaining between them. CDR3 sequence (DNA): TGTGCCAGCAGTGAATCCCCGCAGGGAATCAACACCGGGGAGCTGTTTTTT. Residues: CASSESPQGINTGELFF.

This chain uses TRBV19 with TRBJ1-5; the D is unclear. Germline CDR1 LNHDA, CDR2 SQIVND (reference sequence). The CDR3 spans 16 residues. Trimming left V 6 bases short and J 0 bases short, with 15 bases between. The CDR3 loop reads CASSPGRFYSNQPQHF. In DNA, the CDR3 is TGTGCCAGTAGCCCCGGACGGTTTTATAGCAATCAGCCCCAGCATTTT. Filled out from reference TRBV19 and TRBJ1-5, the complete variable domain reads DGGITQSPKYLFRKEGQNVTLSCEQNLNHDAMYWYRQDPGQGLRLIYYSQIVNDFQKGDIAEGYSVSREKKESFPLTVTSAQKNPTAFYLCASSPGRFYSNQPQHFGDGTRLSIL.

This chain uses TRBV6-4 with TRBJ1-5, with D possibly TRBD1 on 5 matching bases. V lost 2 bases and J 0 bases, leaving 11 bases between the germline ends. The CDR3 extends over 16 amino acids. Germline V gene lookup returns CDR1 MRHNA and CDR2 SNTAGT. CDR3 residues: CASSDRGKYSNQPQHF. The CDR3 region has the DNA TGTGCCAGCAGTGACCGGGGCAAGTATAGCAATCAGCCCCAGCATTTT.

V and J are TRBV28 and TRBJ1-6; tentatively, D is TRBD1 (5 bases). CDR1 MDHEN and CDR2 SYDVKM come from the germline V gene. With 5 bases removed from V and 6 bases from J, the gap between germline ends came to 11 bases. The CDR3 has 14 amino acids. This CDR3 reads CASSTGRINSPLHF. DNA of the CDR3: TGTGCCAGCAGTACAGGACGGATTAATTCACCCCTCCACTTT.

CDR3 sequence (DNA): TGCGCCAGCAGCCAAGTTGAGACAGGGGATGGCTATGGCTACACCTTC. It is translated as CASSQVETGDGYGYTF. The chain links TRBV4-1 to TRBJ1-2; 8 bases are shared with TRBD1. The length of the CDR3 is 16 residues. With V trimmed by 1 base and J by 4 bases, 8 bases remained unmatched. The germline CDR1 and CDR2 sequences are MGHRA and YSYEKL.

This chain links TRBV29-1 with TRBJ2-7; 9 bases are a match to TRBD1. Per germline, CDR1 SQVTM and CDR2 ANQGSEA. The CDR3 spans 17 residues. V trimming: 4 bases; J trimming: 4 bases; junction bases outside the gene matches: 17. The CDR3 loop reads CSVGVLVWDRVVYEQYF. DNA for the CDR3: TGCAGCGTTGGAGTTTTGGTTTGGGACAGGGTAGTTTACGAGCAGTACTTC.

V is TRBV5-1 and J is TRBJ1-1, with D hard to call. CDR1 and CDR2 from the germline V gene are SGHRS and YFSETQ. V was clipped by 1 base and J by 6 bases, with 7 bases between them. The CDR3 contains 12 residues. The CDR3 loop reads CASSLPSSEAFF. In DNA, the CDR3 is TGCGCCAGCAGCTTGCCCTCATCTGAAGCTTTCTTT.

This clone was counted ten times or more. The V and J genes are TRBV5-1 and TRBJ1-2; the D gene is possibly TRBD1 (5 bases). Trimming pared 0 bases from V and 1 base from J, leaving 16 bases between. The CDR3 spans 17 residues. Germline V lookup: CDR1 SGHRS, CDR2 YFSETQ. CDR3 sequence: CASSLALQGAINYGYTF. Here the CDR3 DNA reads TGCGCCAGCAGCTTGGCCTTGCAGGGAGCAATTAACTATGGCTACACCTTC.

The CDR3: CSARGSTEAFF. In DNA form, the CDR3 reads TGCAGTGCTAGAGGGAGTACTGAAGCTTTCTTT. V and J are TRBV20-1 and TRBJ1-1; D uncertain. V shed 1 base and J shed 5 bases, with 5 bases lying between them. The germline gives CDR1 DFQATT, CDR2 SNEGSKA (reference sequence). The CDR3 runs 11 residues.

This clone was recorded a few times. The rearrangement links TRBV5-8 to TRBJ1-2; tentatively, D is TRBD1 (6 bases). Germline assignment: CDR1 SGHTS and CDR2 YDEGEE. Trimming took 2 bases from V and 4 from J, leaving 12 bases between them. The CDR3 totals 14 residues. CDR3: CASSFEGGFYGYTF. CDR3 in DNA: TGTGCCAGCAGCTTCGAGGGGGGTTTCTATGGCTACACCTTC.

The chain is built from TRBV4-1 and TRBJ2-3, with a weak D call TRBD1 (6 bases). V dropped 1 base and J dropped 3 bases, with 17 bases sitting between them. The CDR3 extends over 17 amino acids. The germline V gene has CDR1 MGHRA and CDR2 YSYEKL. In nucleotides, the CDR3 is TGCGCCAGCAGCCAAGGGTTCCAGGGGTTGGGAACAGATACGCAGTATTTT. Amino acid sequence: CASSQGFQGLGTDTQYF.

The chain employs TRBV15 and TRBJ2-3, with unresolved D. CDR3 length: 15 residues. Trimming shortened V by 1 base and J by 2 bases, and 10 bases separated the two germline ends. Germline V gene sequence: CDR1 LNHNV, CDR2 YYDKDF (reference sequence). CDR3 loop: CATSRGSGDTDTQYF. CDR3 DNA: TGTGCCACCAGCAGAGGTTCAGGAGACACAGATACGCAGTATTTT.

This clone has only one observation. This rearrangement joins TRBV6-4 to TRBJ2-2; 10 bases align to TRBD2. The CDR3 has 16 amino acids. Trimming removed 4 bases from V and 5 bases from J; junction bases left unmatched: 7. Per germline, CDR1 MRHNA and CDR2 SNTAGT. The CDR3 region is CASSVSSGSRTGELFF. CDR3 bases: TGTGCCAGCAGTGTTTCTAGCGGGAGTAGGACCGGGGAGCTGTTTTTT.

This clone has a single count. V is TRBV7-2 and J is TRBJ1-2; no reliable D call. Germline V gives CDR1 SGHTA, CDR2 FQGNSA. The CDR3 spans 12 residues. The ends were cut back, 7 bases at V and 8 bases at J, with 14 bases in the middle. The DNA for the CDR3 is TGTGCCAGCACCCTCAGTCTCGGCGGCTACACCTTC. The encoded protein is CASTLSLGGYTF.

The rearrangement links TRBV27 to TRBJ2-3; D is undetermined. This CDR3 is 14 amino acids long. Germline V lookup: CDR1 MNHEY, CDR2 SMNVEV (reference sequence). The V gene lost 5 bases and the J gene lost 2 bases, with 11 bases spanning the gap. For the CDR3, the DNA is TGTGCCAGCAGTCCCCTAGGCCCCACAGATACGCAGTATTTT. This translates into CASSPLGPTDTQYF.

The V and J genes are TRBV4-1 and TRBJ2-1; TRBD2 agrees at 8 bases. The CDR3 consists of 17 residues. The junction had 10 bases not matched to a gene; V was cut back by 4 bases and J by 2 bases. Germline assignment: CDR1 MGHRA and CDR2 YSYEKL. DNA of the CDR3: TGCGCCAGCAGCCTGCTCCACGGGAGGGTTACCTACAATGAGCAGTTCTTC. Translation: CASSLLHGRVTYNEQFF.

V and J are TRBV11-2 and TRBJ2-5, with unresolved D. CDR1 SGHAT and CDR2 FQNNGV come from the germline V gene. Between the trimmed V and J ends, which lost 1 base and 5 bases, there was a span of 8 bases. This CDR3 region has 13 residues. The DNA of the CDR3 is TGTGCCAGCAGCTTAGTCGGGCAGGAGACCCAGTACTTC. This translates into CASSLVGQETQYF.

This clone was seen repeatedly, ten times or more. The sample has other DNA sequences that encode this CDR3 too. The chain's CDR3 is CASSIWGTSNQPQHF. The CDR3, as DNA: TGTGCCAGTAGTATATGGGGGACCAGCAATCAGCCCCAGCATTTT. The genes are TRBV19 and TRBJ1-5; a weak D match, TRBD1 (5 bases). The V gene lost 2 bases and the J gene lost 1 base, with 9 bases spanning the gap. CDR3 size: 15 residues. Germline V CDR1 and CDR2: LNHDA, SQIVND (reference sequence).

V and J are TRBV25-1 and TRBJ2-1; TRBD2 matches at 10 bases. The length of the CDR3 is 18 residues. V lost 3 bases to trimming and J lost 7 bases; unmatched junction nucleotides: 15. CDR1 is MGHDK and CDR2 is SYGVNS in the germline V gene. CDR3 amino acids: CASSDSASGSKGMNEQFF. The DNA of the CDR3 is TGTGCCAGCAGTGATAGTGCTAGCGGGAGTAAGGGTATGAATGAGCAGTTCTTC.